This TCR beta chain was sequenced during a study of graft-versus-host responses after intestinal transplantation. Overall study: The study gave all recipients anti-thymocyte globulin induction, then tacrolimus and steroids for about three years.

The study, taken as a whole, reports: Some patients had graft-donor T cell macrochimerism. In their allografts, the ratios of graft-versus-host to host-versus-graft T cell clones were high.

The table came from immunoSEQ multiplex PCR; TCRdb's copy has only in-frame clones and leaves some out. The sample includes under 150,000 clones, around nine tenths seen only once; the top ten take approximately 0.18%. CDR3 length equals 16 residues. Germline V gene sequence: CDR1 MNHEY, CDR2 SVGAGI. With 0 bases clipped from V and 4 bases from J, the junction kept 8 bases outside the gene matches. Concerning this clone: No antigen is known for it.

The material was unstimulated CD4+ T cells sorted from spleen or lymph node cells, obtained before intestinal transplant. The chain employs TRBV6-5 and TRBJ2-7, with 8 bases that match TRBD2. The clonotype comes from a human donor who received an intestinal transplant. CDR3 sequence reads: CASSYSKRELRYEQYF. The DNA of the CDR3 is TGTGCCAGCAGTTACTCGAAGCGGGAGCTTAGGTACGAGCAGTACTTC.